This T cell receptor (beta chain) derives from a study of early T cells in non-severe SARS-CoV-2 infection. This clonotype came up many times. As part of library construction, unique molecular identifiers were attached to individual cDNA molecules. TCRdb reprocessed the 5' RACE reads via MiXCR and lists one record per CDR3 protein. The sample holds 70,000 or so distinct CDR3 sequences; about 13% are singletons and the top ten take more than 13%. CDR1 and CDR2 (germline): SGHRS, YFSETQ. The CDR3 totals 15 residues. Trimming at V came to 2 bases and at J to 3 bases, leaving 6 bases not matched to a gene.

The chain has TRBV5-1 and TRBJ1-2; TRBD1 matches at 8 bases. Sequencing input: whole blood. This TCR came from an adult who was a healthcare worker with PCR-confirmed SARS-CoV-2 infection or an uninfected control (not recorded which). In DNA form, the CDR3 reads TGCGCCAGCAGCTTACATCCGACAGGGGACTATGGCTACACCTTC. Protein product: CASSLHPTGDYGYTF.